A selection of T cell receptor beta chains follows, all from one sample in a study of T cell responses to AZD1222 COVID-19 vaccine. The repertoire was sequenced with immunoSEQ multiplex PCR; TCRdb's copy has only in-frame clones and lacks some. The sample carries 200,000 or so clones, 90% recorded once. Sample: peripheral blood, taken on day 0 of AZD1222 vaccination. These receptor sequences come from an adult in good health. Each CDR3 is given with its conserved first and last residue. The D gene is left open where the match is weak. Clone sizes are given selectively: once, few, many, or a class where the clone is expanded.

clone_size	d_call	j_call	v_call	cdr3_aa	cdr3_nt
NA	NA	TRBJ1-5	TRBV6-6	CASNVAQLHGNQPQHF	TGTGCCAGCAACGTAGCACAACTTCACGGCAATCAGCCCCAGCATTTT
NA	TRBD1	TRBJ2-1	TRBV27	CASCPRRQGRNPYNEQFF	TGTGCCAGCTGTCCAAGACGACAGGGGAGGAATCCCTACAATGAGCAGTTCTTC
NA	TRBD1	TRBJ1-2	TRBV6-5	CASRPGQGFYGYTF	TGTGCCAGCAGACCGGGACAGGGCTTCTATGGCTACACCTTC
medium-sized	NA	TRBJ2-7	TRBV27	CASSPEWAATYEQYF	TGTGCCAGCAGCCCCGAGTGGGCCGCGACCTACGAGCAGTACTTC
once	NA	TRBJ2-3	TRBV9	CASSVDRFSTDTQYF	TGTGCCAGCAGCGTAGACAGGTTTAGCACAGATACGCAGTATTTT
NA	TRBD1	TRBJ1-5	TRBV6-2/TRBV6-3	CASSYRGQGRHQHF	TGTGCCAGCAGTTACCGGGGACAGGGGCGGCACCAGCATTTT
NA	NA	TRBJ2-7	TRBV12-3/TRBV12-4	CASARGYEQYF	TGTGCCAGCGCGAGGGGCTACGAGCAGTACTTC
NA	NA	TRBJ1-6	TRBV25-1	CASSEFFRASPLHF	TGTGCCAGCAGTGAGTTCTTTCGGGCTTCACCCCTCCACTTT
NA	TRBD1	TRBJ1-3	TRBV6-5	CASSYSDRGHYTIYF	TGTGCCAGCAGTTACTCGGACAGGGGGCACTACACCATATATTTT
NA	TRBD1	TRBJ2-3	TRBV28	CASPAQIGQVSTDTQYF	TGTGCCAGTCCGGCCCAAATAGGACAGGTCAGCACAGATACGCAGTATTTT
NA	NA	TRBJ2-2	TRBV7-6	CASSLPTGELFF	TGTGCCAGCAGCTTACCCACCGGGGAGCTGTTTTTT
few	NA	TRBJ1-6	TRBV6-4	CASSETGNSPLHF	TGTGCCAGCAGTGAGACCGGTAATTCACCCCTCCACTTT
once	TRBD1	TRBJ2-2	TRBV7-9	CASSSMTGGNTGELFF	TGTGCCAGCAGCTCGATGACAGGGGGGAACACCGGGGAGCTGTTTTTT
NA	NA	TRBJ1-1	TRBV19	CASSPGTENTEAFF	TGTGCCAGTAGCCCAGGGACGGAGAACACTGAAGCTTTCTTT